Relative to its sample, the clone carrying this T cell receptor beta chain is medium-sized. What it binds is not known. This CDR3 contains 15 residues. Losses at the gene ends were 4 bases for V and 3 bases for J; bases not matched to a gene: 7. The germline V gene has CDR1 SGHNT and CDR2 YENEEA. This sample stems from a study of T cells in localized non-small cell lung cancer. Regarding the study as a whole: Highest T cell clonality was seen in uninvolved adjacent lung, surpassing that measured in tumor. Overall survival was longer when the density of T cells in the blood was higher. Among the top 100 tumor clones, a median around 57 appeared in adjacent lung. The tumor had only one region sequenced, so heterogeneity remains possible.

Data came from immunoSEQ multiplex PCR; TCRdb stores just in-frame clones and leaves some out. The data contain about 1,500 clones, over 30% of them singletons. This material consisted of lung tumor tissue, taken before any cancer treatment. The chain recombines TRBV11-3 with TRBJ2-3, with 7 bases identical to TRBD1. This sequence originates from a woman between 40 and 69 years old with stage I squamous cell lung carcinoma. CDR3 sequence: CASSSPGQQTDTQYF. CDR3 in DNA: TGTGCCAGCAGCTCACCGGGACAGCAAACAGATACGCAGTATTTT.